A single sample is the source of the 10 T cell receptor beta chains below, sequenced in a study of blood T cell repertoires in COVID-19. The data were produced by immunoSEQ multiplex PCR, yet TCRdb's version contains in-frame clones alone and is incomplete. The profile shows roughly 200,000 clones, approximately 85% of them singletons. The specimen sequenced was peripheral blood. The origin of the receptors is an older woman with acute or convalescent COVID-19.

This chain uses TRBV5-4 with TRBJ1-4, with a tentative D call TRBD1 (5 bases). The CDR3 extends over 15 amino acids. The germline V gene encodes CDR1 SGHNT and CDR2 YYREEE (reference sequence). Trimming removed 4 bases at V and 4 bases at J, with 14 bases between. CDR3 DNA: TGTGCCAGCAGCGAGTTGGGGCGACGTAATGAAAAACTGTTTTTT. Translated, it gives CASSELGRRNEKLFF.

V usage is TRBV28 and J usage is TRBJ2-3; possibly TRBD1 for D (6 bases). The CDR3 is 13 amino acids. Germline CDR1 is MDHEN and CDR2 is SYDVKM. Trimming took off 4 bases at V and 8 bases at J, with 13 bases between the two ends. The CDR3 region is CASSYRQVGTQYF. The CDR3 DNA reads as TGTGCCAGCAGTTACCGACAGGTCGGTACGCAGTATTTT.

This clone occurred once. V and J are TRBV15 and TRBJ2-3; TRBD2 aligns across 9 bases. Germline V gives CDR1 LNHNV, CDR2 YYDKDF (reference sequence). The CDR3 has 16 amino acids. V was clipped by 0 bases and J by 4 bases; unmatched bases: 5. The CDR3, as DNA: TGTGCCACCAGCAGAGAGGCTAGCGGGACGCCAGATACGCAGTATTTT. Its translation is CATSREASGTPDTQYF.

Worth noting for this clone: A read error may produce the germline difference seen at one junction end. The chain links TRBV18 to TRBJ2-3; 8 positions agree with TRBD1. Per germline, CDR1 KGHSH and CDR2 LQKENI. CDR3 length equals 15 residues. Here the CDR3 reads CASSPRAGGTDTQYF. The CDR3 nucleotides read TGTGCCAGCTCACCACGGGCAGGGGGCACTGATACGCAGTATTTT.

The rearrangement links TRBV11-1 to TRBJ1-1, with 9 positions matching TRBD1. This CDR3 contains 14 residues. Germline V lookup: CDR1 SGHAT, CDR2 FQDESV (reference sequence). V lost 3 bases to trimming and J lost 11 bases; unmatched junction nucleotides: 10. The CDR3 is CASSFGTGPRWAFF. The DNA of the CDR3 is TGTGCCAGCAGCTTCGGGACAGGGCCCCGGTGGGCTTTCTTT.

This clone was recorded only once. In DNA, the CDR3 is TGTGCCAGCAGTTACTCGGACAGCGGAAATTCACCCCTCCACTTT. It specifies CASSYSDSGNSPLHF. The gene calls are TRBV6-5 and TRBJ1-6, with D perhaps matching TRBD1 (6 bases). The length of the CDR3 is 15 residues. Germline V gene sequence: CDR1 MNHEY, CDR2 SVGAGI. Trimming stripped 0 bases from V and 7 bases from J, with 10 bases between.

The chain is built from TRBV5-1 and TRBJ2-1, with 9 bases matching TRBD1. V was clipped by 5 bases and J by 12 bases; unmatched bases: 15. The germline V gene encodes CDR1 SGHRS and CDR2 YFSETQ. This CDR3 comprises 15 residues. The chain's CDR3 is CASSPGDRVPDGQFF. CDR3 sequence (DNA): TGCGCCAGCAGTCCCGGGGACAGGGTCCCGGACGGGCAGTTCTTC.

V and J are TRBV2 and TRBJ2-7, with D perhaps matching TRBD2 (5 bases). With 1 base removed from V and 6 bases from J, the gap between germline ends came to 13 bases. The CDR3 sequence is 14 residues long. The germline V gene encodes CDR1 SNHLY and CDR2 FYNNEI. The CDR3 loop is CASSEVPGVGEQYF. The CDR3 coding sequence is TGTGCCAGCAGTGAAGTTCCCGGGGTTGGCGAGCAGTACTTC.

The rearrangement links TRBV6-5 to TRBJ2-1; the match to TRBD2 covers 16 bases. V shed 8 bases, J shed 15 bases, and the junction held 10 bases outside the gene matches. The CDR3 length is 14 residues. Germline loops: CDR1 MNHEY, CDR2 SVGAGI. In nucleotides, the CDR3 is TGTGCCAGCCCCGGGGGACTAGCGGGAGGGCCCCTGTTCTTC. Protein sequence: CASPGGLAGGPLFF.

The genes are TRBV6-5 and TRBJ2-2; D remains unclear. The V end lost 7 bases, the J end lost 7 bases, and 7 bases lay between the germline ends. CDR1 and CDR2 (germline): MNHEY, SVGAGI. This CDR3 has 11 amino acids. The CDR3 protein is CASTYIGELFF. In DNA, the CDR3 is TGTGCCAGCACTTATATCGGGGAGCTGTTTTTT.